Shown below are 24 T cell receptor beta chains from a single sample sequenced in a study of technical replicates of blood from a handful of donors. Here immunoSEQ multiplex PCR was the method, and the copy in TCRdb shows in-frame clones only, minus some. The data contain roughly 72,000 clones, about 94% of them singletons. Material: T cells isolated from PBMCs. The receptors here all came from a human donor in good health.

This clone was found once. This chain uses TRBV11-3 with TRBJ2-1; D is ambiguous. The CDR3 extends over 12 amino acids. V lost 7 bases, J lost 0 bases, and 4 bases lay in between. The germline V gene encodes CDR1 SGHNT and CDR2 YENEEA. The CDR3 DNA sequence: TGTGCCAGCACTAGCTCCTACAATGAGCAGTTCTTC. Amino acid sequence: CASTSSYNEQFF.

The chain has TRBV5-4 and TRBJ2-1; 12 bases agree with TRBD2. The length of the CDR3 is 15 residues. CDR1 SGHNT and CDR2 YYREEE come from the germline V gene (reference sequence). The V gene end was trimmed by 7 bases and the J gene end by 5 bases; junction bases not matched to a gene: 7. CDR3 nucleotides: TGTGCCAGCCGAGAGGGACTAGCGGGCCACAATGAGCAGTTCTTC. It specifies CASREGLAGHNEQFF.

This sequence joins TRBV6-5 and TRBJ1-1; 9 nucleotides line up with TRBD1. The germline CDR1 and CDR2 sequences are MNHEY and SVGAGI. Trimming took 5 bases from V and 5 from J; bases not matched to a gene: 3. The CDR3 consists of 13 residues. The CDR3 nucleotides are TGTGCCAGCAGTCCGGGACAGGGAACTGAAGCTTTCTTT. Translation gives CASSPGQGTEAFF.

The V gene is TRBV7-9, the J gene TRBJ2-7, with 9 bases fitting TRBD2. The V gene end was trimmed by 1 base and the J gene end by 0 bases; junction bases not matched to a gene: 7. There are 17 residues in the CDR3. Germline values: CDR1 SEHNR, CDR2 FQNEAQ (reference sequence). CDR3 region: CASSLVGWGLASYEQYF. The DNA of the CDR3 is TGTGCCAGCAGCTTAGTAGGGTGGGGACTAGCCTCCTACGAGCAGTACTTC.

The rearrangement links TRBV27 to TRBJ2-1; 9 bases map to TRBD2. The germline V gene has CDR1 MNHEY and CDR2 SMNVEV (reference sequence). The V and J ends lost 7 bases and 3 bases, in that order; junction bases with no gene match: 7. CDR3 length: 15 residues. The CDR3, as DNA: TGTGCCAGCACCCTAGCGGGAAGAGTCTACAATGAGCAGTTCTTC. This encodes CASTLAGRVYNEQFF.

The J gene is TRBJ2-7, the V gene TRBV30; tentatively, D is TRBD1 (7 bases). The CDR3 extends over 14 amino acids. Germline V gives CDR1 GTSNPN, CDR2 SVGIG (reference sequence). V was pared by 3 bases and J by 2 bases, with 14 bases between. The CDR3 nucleotides are TGTGCCTGGAGGCGGGACAGCCAAACCTACGAGCAGTACTTC. Its protein is CAWRRDSQTYEQYF.

This chain links TRBV27 with TRBJ1-1; no firm D call. With 5 bases removed from V and 4 bases from J, the gap between germline ends came to 11 bases. Germline CDR1 reads MNHEY; CDR2 reads SMNVEV (reference sequence). CDR3 length: 13 residues. The CDR3 coding sequence is TGTGCCAGCAGTCTAACAGTTGGCACTGAAGCTTTCTTT. This gives the protein CASSLTVGTEAFF.

The rearrangement links TRBV11-2 to TRBJ2-6, with D possibly matching TRBD1 (5 bases). The CDR3 contains 18 residues. Between the trimmed V and J ends, which lost 6 bases and 0 bases, there was a span of 18 bases. Germline CDR1 and CDR2: SGHAT and FQNNGV. The CDR3: CASSFGLGVSSGANVLTF. The CDR3 DNA reads as TGTGCCAGCAGTTTTGGTTTAGGGGTTAGCTCTGGGGCCAACGTCCTGACTTTC.

The chain carries TRBV7-9 and TRBJ2-7; 8 positions agree with TRBD1. The trim removed 5 bases at V and 2 bases at J, leaving 5 bases unmatched. This CDR3 region has 14 residues. Germline CDR1 SEHNR, CDR2 FQNEAQ (reference sequence). This CDR3 reads CASSQTGDTYEQYF. The CDR3 coding sequence is TGTGCCAGCAGCCAGACAGGGGATACCTACGAGCAGTACTTC.

This chain joins TRBV15 and TRBJ2-2, with TRBD1 matching over 7 bases. After removal of 0 bases from V and 5 bases from J, the junction contained 12 bases not matched to a gene. Germline CDR1 LNHNV, CDR2 YYDKDF (reference sequence). This CDR3 region has 18 residues. DNA of the CDR3: TGTGCCACCAGCAGAGAGTGGGCAGGGGGAGATTTTACCGGGGAGCTGTTTTTT. This encodes CATSREWAGGDFTGELFF.

The V and J genes are TRBV6-1 and TRBJ1-2; no definite D call. The CDR3 covers 12 residues. V lost 3 bases to trimming and J lost 4 bases, with 6 bases between them. Germline CDR1 is MNHNS and CDR2 is SASEGT. CDR3 region: CASSDFLYGYTF. As DNA, the CDR3 is TGTGCCAGCAGTGACTTTCTCTATGGCTACACCTTC.

The CDR3 nucleotides are TGTGCCAGCGGGGCGCGGGAGGGGAACGAGCAGTACTTC. Translation: CASGAREGNEQYF. V is TRBV7-6 and J is TRBJ2-7; TRBD2 matches 9 bases. CDR3 length equals 13 residues. CDR1 and CDR2 (germline): SGHVS, FNYEAQ. The junction had 7 bases not matched to a gene; V was cut back by 8 bases and J by 5 bases.

J is TRBJ2-2 and V is TRBV10-1; D might be TRBD2 (5 bases). V was shortened by 8 bases and J by 2 bases, with 12 bases between the two germline ends. Per germline, CDR1 WNHNN and CDR2 SYGVQD (reference sequence). The CDR3 covers 14 residues. CDR3 nucleotides: TGCGCCAGCCGGAGGTCCCCTAACACCGGGGAGCTGTTTTTT. This codes for CASRRSPNTGELFF.

This clone appeared a single time. The J gene is TRBJ2-1, the V gene TRBV11-3; 7 bases line up with TRBD2. The germline CDR1 and CDR2 sequences are SGHNT and YENEEA. V shed 5 bases, J shed 10 bases, and the junction held 5 bases outside the gene matches. The CDR3 totals 12 residues. CDR3 DNA sequence: TGTGCCAGCAGCCCAGATAGCGGGGAGCAGTTCTTC. Translated: CASSPDSGEQFF.

The chain carries TRBV27 and TRBJ2-2; D unresolved. CDR3 length: 12 residues. CDR1 MNHEY and CDR2 SMNVEV come from the germline V gene (reference sequence). Trimming removed 5 bases from V and 7 bases from J, with 8 bases in between. CDR3 nucleotides: TGTGCCAGCAGTCCCGGTCACGGGGAGCTGTTTTTT. Translation gives CASSPGHGELFF.

This chain links TRBV13 with TRBJ1-4; D is unclear. CDR1 and CDR2 (germline): PRHDT, FYEKMQ (reference sequence). The CDR3 is made up of 15 amino acids. The V end lost 4 bases, the J end lost 0 bases, and 9 bases lay between the germline ends. This chain's CDR3 is CASSSTPATNEKLFF. The CDR3 coding sequence is TGTGCCAGCAGCTCCACTCCCGCAACTAATGAAAAACTGTTTTTT.

V gene TRBV11-1 combines with J gene TRBJ2-7; 9 bases are shared with TRBD1. With 5 bases clipped from V and 6 bases from J, the junction kept 2 bases outside the gene matches. The germline CDR1 and CDR2 sequences are SGHAT and FQDESV (reference sequence). The CDR3 loop spans 12 amino acids. CDR3 region: CASSRDRAEQYF. The CDR3 DNA sequence: TGTGCCAGCAGCAGGGACAGGGCCGAGCAGTACTTC. Using reference TRBV11-1 and TRBJ2-7 for the parts outside the CDR3, the full variable domain is EAEVAQSPRYKITEKSQAVAFWCDPISGHATLYWYRQILGQGPELLVQFQDESVVDDSQLPKDRFSAERLKGVDSTLKIQPAELGDSAMYLCASSRDRAEQYFGPGTRLTVT.

V and J are TRBV10-1 and TRBJ2-2, with 7 bases lining up with TRBD2. V gave up 2 bases and J gave up 5 bases; unmatched junction bases: 5. CDR1 and CDR2 (germline): WNHNN, SYGVQD (reference sequence). The CDR3 has 15 residues. CDR3 region: CASSEGGSNTGELFF. CDR3 DNA sequence: TGCGCCAGCAGTGAGGGCGGGAGCAATACCGGGGAGCTGTTTTTT.

V is TRBV7-2 and J is TRBJ1-2, with a possible D match to TRBD1 (6 bases). Trimming removed 5 bases from V and 4 bases from J, with 20 bases in between. CDR1 and CDR2 from the germline V gene are SGHTA and FQGNSA. The CDR3 loop spans 16 amino acids. DNA for the CDR3: TGTGCCAGCAGCCCGAGATTTGAGACAGGCGGCTATGGCTACACCTTC. Translated: CASSPRFETGGYGYTF.

The chain is built from TRBV7-2 and TRBJ1-4; D is undetermined. Germline values: CDR1 SGHTA, CDR2 FQGNSA. V was shortened by 2 bases and J by 0 bases, with 10 bases between the two germline ends. The CDR3 loop spans 16 amino acids. CDR3 nucleotides: TGTGCCAGCAGCTTATCCAGTGATGCAACTAATGAAAAACTGTTTTTT. It codes for CASSLSSDATNEKLFF.

The rearrangement uses TRBV4-2 and TRBJ2-3, with 7 bases lining up with TRBD2. There are 14 residues in the CDR3. Per the germline V gene, CDR1 is LGHNA and CDR2 is YNFKEQ. Unmatched junction bases numbered 6, after V lost 6 bases and J lost 3 bases. The CDR3 DNA is TGTGCCAGCAGTCTGTGGCGGGAGACAGATACGCAGTATTTT. It encodes CASSLWRETDTQYF.

This sequence joins TRBV18 and TRBJ1-4; TRBD1 aligns across 7 bases. The CDR3 spans 16 residues. The V segment lost 6 bases and the J segment 0 bases; nucleotides outside the gene matches: 7. Germline values: CDR1 KGHSH, CDR2 LQKENI. Written as DNA, the CDR3 is TGTGCCAGCTCCCTCACAGGGGAGGCAACTAATGAAAAACTGTTTTTT. It specifies CASSLTGEATNEKLFF.

CDR3 DNA sequence: TGTGCCAGCAGTCGGGACAGGGGCGAAAAACTGTTTTTT. It translates to CASSRDRGEKLFF. V is TRBV6-1 and J is TRBJ1-4, with 10 bases fitting TRBD1. The length of the CDR3 is 13 residues. CDR1 is MNHNS, CDR2 SASEGT, per germline. V lost 5 bases and J lost 8; bases outside the gene matches: 2.

CDR3 nucleotides: TGTGCCAGCTCAGTGGGGACAGATTACAATGAGCAGTTCTTC. Its translation: CASSVGTDYNEQFF. The chain has TRBV28 and TRBJ2-1; 7 bases align to TRBD1. Per germline, CDR1 MDHEN and CDR2 SYDVKM. Germline trimming cut 8 bases from V and 4 bases from J; bases unmatched to any gene: 8. The CDR3 contains 14 residues. Full variable domain (missing parts from reference TRBV28 and TRBJ2-1): DVKVTQSSRYLVKRTGEKVFLECVQDMDHENMFWYRQDPGLGLRLIYFSYDVKMKEKGDIPEGYSVSREKKERFSLILESASTNQTSMYLCASSVGTDYNEQFFGPGTRLTVL.